The 9 T cell receptor beta chains listed next were all sequenced from one sample in a study of shared clonotypes between healthy human individuals. Some clones are missing from TCRdb's copy, which holds only in-frame ones; the method was immunoSEQ multiplex PCR. This table has more than 2,000,000 clones, 90% to 95% appearing once. Sequencing was performed on naive CD4+ T cells from PBMCs. The subset: CD45RA+ positively selected. The receptors originated from a man between 18 and 29 years old in good health. Some clones in this sample may be carry-over from other donors' samples.

The chain carries TRBV7-9 and TRBJ1-2, with TRBD1 as a possible D gene (5 bases). CDR1 and CDR2 (germline): SEHNR, FQNEAQ (reference sequence). Trimming left V 5 bases short and J 3 bases short, with 13 bases between. CDR3 length: 14 residues. The CDR3 loop is CASSQNQGHYGYTF. The CDR3 bases are TGTGCCAGCAGCCAAAACCAGGGCCACTATGGCTACACCTTC. Complete variable domain (other parts from reference TRBV7-9 and TRBJ1-2): DTGVSQNPRHKITKRGQNVTFRCDPISEHNRLYWYRQTLGQGPEFLTYFQNEAQLEKSRLLSDRFSAERPKGSFSTLEIQRTEQGDSAMYLCASSQNQGHYGYTFGSGTRLTVV.

The genes are TRBV4-1 and TRBJ2-5, with TRBD1 matching 9 bases. CDR1 is MGHRA and CDR2 is YSYEKL in the germline V gene. CDR3 length: 15 residues. J was trimmed by 4 bases and V by 4 bases; bases with no gene match: 7. CDR3 sequence (DNA): TGCGCCAGCAGCCTACGGGACAGGGTTTCAGAGACCCAGTACTTC. Its protein is CASSLRDRVSETQYF.

The V and J genes are TRBV9 and TRBJ2-1; no firm D call. This CDR3 is built from 14 residues. V was clipped by 5 bases and J by 5 bases, with 14 bases between them. Germline assignment: CDR1 SGDLS and CDR2 YYNGEE. CDR3 coding DNA: TGTGCCAGCAGTCAGGCGGCCCGGAACAATGAGCAGTTCTTC. It encodes CASSQAARNNEQFF.

This clone was seen only once. This chain joins TRBV5-4 and TRBJ2-7; 7 bases fit TRBD1. In germline, CDR1 is SGHNT, CDR2 YYREEE (reference sequence). CDR3 length: 12 amino acids. V dropped 3 bases and J dropped 6; count of bases not matched to a gene: 3. CDR3 sequence (DNA): TGTGCCAGCAGCTCGCGACAGGGCGAGCAGTACTTC. Residues: CASSSRQGEQYF.

V usage is TRBV4-1 and J usage is TRBJ2-7, with 9 nucleotides matching TRBD1. The CDR3 loop spans 17 amino acids. Germline assignment: CDR1 MGHRA and CDR2 YSYEKL. The trim removed 2 bases at V and 7 bases at J, leaving 15 bases unmatched. CDR3 sequence (DNA): TGCGCCAGCAGCCAACAGGGGACAGGGATCCTACGAGGGGAGCAGTACTTC. Its translation: CASSQQGTGILRGEQYF.

V usage is TRBV6-6 and J usage is TRBJ1-2, with TRBD1 identical over 10 bases. CDR1 MNHNY and CDR2 SVGAGI come from the germline V gene (reference sequence). Trimming at V came to 5 bases and at J to 13 bases, leaving 7 bases not matched to a gene. This CDR3 has 12 amino acids. CDR3 in amino acids: CASSPRQGAPTF. CDR3 bases: TGTGCCAGCAGTCCTAGACAGGGGGCGCCCACCTTC.

The chain joins TRBV28 to TRBJ2-1; a weak D match, TRBD1 (8 bases). Germline CDR1 and CDR2: MDHEN and SYDVKM. Trimming cost V 3 bases and J 5 bases, with 23 bases left between them. There are 18 residues in the CDR3. The DNA of the CDR3 is TGTGCCAGCAGTTTGTACAGGGGGGGAACGTTGGCCGACAATGAGCAGTTCTTC. Translation: CASSLYRGGTLADNEQFF.

V and J are TRBV6-1 and TRBJ1-5; D not resolved. Germline-derived CDR1 and CDR2 are MNHNS and SASEGT. The CDR3 is 13 residues long. V was trimmed by 6 bases and J by 3 bases, leaving 9 bases between them. CDR3 loop: CASRVGNNQPQHF. CDR3 bases: TGTGCCAGCAGGGTTGGGAACAATCAGCCCCAGCATTTT.

The V and J genes are TRBV30 and TRBJ1-6, with a weak D call TRBD1 (5 bases). The V gene's germline CDR1 is GTSNPN and CDR2 SVGIG (reference sequence). V was clipped by 4 bases and J by 9 bases, with 16 bases between them. This CDR3 spans 14 amino acids. The chain's CDR3 is CAWTFGTSGSPLHF. CDR3 nucleotides: TGTGCCTGGACTTTCGGGACTTCAGGTTCACCCCTCCACTTT.